This T cell receptor (beta chain) stems from a study of blood T cell repertoires in COVID-19. A Seattle source enrolled patients during active infection and followed them longitudinally. Per germline, CDR1 SGDLS and CDR2 YYNGEE. This CDR3 has 14 amino acids. Produced via immunoSEQ multiplex PCR; TCRdb's table is partial and in-frame only. The data hold under 300,000 clones, with approximately 84% observed a single time. Points on this clone: Sequence at one end of the junction differs from germline and may be a read error.

The chain is built from TRBV9 and TRBJ1-4; a weak D match, TRBD1 (6 bases). The sequence derives from a human donor with COVID-19, enrolled during active disease. The donor label of this sample is uncertain. Input material: peripheral blood. The CDR3 region has the DNA TGTGCCAACAGCCCCGGGGACACCTTAATCTATCCGTTTTTT. Translation: CANSPGDTLIYPFF.